The rows below give T cell receptor beta chains drawn from one sample of a study of response to subunit inactivated influenza vaccine. TCRdb itself ran the RT-PCR reads through MiXCR, one entry per CDR3 protein. The sample carries 600,000 to 850,000 distinct CDR3 sequences, about 14% recorded once. Source: PBMCs from blood, taken 14 to 15 days before vaccination. Receptors originate from a man aged 50 or older who received an inactivated influenza vaccine. CDR3s include the opening cysteine and the closing phenylalanine or tryptophan. Fields, in order: V gene, J gene, clone size, D gene, CDR3 protein, CDR3 DNA. The D gene is left open where the match is weak. Some rows have no size entry. The others give once, few or many, or a class for an expanded clone.

v_call: TRBV12-3/TRBV12-4
j_call: TRBJ2-7
clone_size: many
d_call: NA
cdr3_aa: CASSLVGQGDYEQYF
cdr3_nt: TGTGCCAGCAGTTTAGTGGGCCAGGGAGACTACGAGCAGTACTTC

v_call: TRBV20-1
j_call: TRBJ1-5
clone_size: NA
d_call: NA
cdr3_aa: CSAYRFGVDQPQHF
cdr3_nt: TGCAGTGCGTACAGGTTTGGTGTGGATCAGCCCCAGCATTTT

v_call: TRBV7-2
j_call: TRBJ1-5
clone_size: few
d_call: NA
cdr3_aa: CASSLAGGGIQPQHF
cdr3_nt: TGTGCCAGCAGCTTAGCCGGGGGAGGGATTCAGCCCCAGCATTTT

v_call: TRBV10-3
j_call: TRBJ2-5
clone_size: NA
d_call: TRBD1
cdr3_aa: CATGQGASGETQYF
cdr3_nt: TGTGCCACCGGACAGGGGGCGAGTGGAGAGACCCAGTACTTC

v_call: TRBV4-3
j_call: TRBJ2-3
clone_size: few
d_call: NA
cdr3_aa: CASSQGTTPPDTQYF
cdr3_nt: TGCGCCAGCAGCCAAGGGACTACCCCGCCAGATACGCAGTATTTT

v_call: TRBV11-1
j_call: TRBJ2-3
clone_size: NA
d_call: TRBD2
cdr3_aa: CASSLVRWTSGDTDTQYF
cdr3_nt: TGTGCCAGCAGCTTAGTTAGGTGGACTAGCGGGGACACAGATACGCAGTATTTT

v_call: TRBV7-9
j_call: TRBJ2-7
clone_size: few
d_call: NA
cdr3_aa: CASSSSGTYEQYF
cdr3_nt: TGTGCCAGCAGTTCCTCCGGAACCTACGAGCAGTACTTC

v_call: TRBV10-3
j_call: TRBJ2-3
clone_size: many
d_call: NA
cdr3_aa: CAISLRVEDTQYF
cdr3_nt: TGTGCCATCAGTCTCCGAGTCGAAGATACGCAGTATTTT

v_call: TRBV20-1
j_call: TRBJ2-1
clone_size: NA
d_call: TRBD2
cdr3_aa: CSAPSSGSYNEQFF
cdr3_nt: TGCAGTGCCCCTTCTAGCGGTTCCTACAATGAGCAGTTCTTC

v_call: TRBV20-1
j_call: TRBJ2-7
clone_size: few
d_call: NA
cdr3_aa: CSAKPGAGSYEQYF
cdr3_nt: TGCAGTGCTAAACCAGGGGCGGGCTCCTACGAGCAGTACTTC

v_call: TRBV28
j_call: TRBJ2-7
clone_size: NA
d_call: NA
cdr3_aa: CASNLPGQTYEQYF
cdr3_nt: TGTGCCAGCAATTTACCGGGACAAACCTACGAGCAGTACTTC

v_call: TRBV6-2/TRBV6-3
j_call: TRBJ1-2
clone_size: NA
d_call: NA
cdr3_aa: CASSPSGRGDGYTF
cdr3_nt: TGTGCCAGCAGCCCCTCTGGCAGGGGCGATGGCTACACCTTC

v_call: TRBV7-8
j_call: TRBJ2-1
clone_size: NA
d_call: TRBD1
cdr3_aa: CASSLGDRYNEQFF
cdr3_nt: TGTGCCAGCAGCTTAGGGGACAGATACAATGAGCAGTTCTTC

v_call: TRBV29-1
j_call: TRBJ2-1
clone_size: NA
d_call: NA
cdr3_aa: CSVGTTGRGGLEQFF
cdr3_nt: TGCAGCGTTGGGACGACAGGGCGGGGTGGCCTTGAGCAGTTCTTC

v_call: TRBV29-1
j_call: TRBJ1-2
clone_size: NA
d_call: NA
cdr3_aa: CSVEVVVNYGYTF
cdr3_nt: TGCAGCGTTGAAGTTGTGGTTAACTATGGCTACACCTTC

v_call: TRBV30
j_call: TRBJ2-2
clone_size: few
d_call: NA
cdr3_aa: CAWSVRRGRAKNTGELFF
cdr3_nt: TGTGCCTGGAGTGTACGGAGGGGCAGGGCAAAGAACACCGGGGAGCTGTTTTTT

v_call: TRBV4-1
j_call: TRBJ2-2
clone_size: few
d_call: TRBD1
cdr3_aa: CASCLGTGFPGELFF
cdr3_nt: TGCGCCAGCTGCCTGGGGACAGGGTTCCCCGGGGAGCTGTTTTTT

v_call: TRBV20-1
j_call: TRBJ2-7
clone_size: NA
d_call: NA
cdr3_aa: CSADHRRSYEQYF
cdr3_nt: TGCAGTGCAGATCACAGGCGCTCCTACGAGCAGTACTTC

v_call: TRBV27
j_call: TRBJ2-3
clone_size: NA
d_call: TRBD1
cdr3_aa: CASSYGAGGTQYF
cdr3_nt: TGTGCCAGCAGTTACGGGGCAGGGGGTACGCAGTATTTT

v_call: TRBV14
j_call: TRBJ2-7
clone_size: many
d_call: TRBD1
cdr3_aa: CASSQYYRGLYEQYF
cdr3_nt: TGTGCCAGCAGCCAATACTACAGGGGGCTCTACGAGCAGTACTTC

v_call: TRBV7-2
j_call: TRBJ2-1
clone_size: few
d_call: NA
cdr3_aa: CASSSNTGGSYNEQFF
cdr3_nt: TGTGCCAGCAGCTCAAACACAGGCGGGTCCTACAATGAGCAGTTCTTC

v_call: TRBV18
j_call: TRBJ1-1
clone_size: few
d_call: NA
cdr3_aa: CASSYAGRMNTEAFF
cdr3_nt: TGTGCCAGCTCATACGCGGGACGGATGAACACTGAAGCTTTCTTT

v_call: TRBV20-1
j_call: TRBJ1-1
clone_size: NA
d_call: NA
cdr3_aa: CSAQDIRAQNTEAFF
cdr3_nt: TGCAGTGCCCAAGACATAAGGGCCCAGAACACTGAAGCTTTCTTT

v_call: TRBV4-3
j_call: TRBJ2-3
clone_size: NA
d_call: NA
cdr3_aa: CASSQLVRQTDTQYF
cdr3_nt: TGCGCCAGCAGCCAACTTGTCCGACAGACAGATACGCAGTATTTT

v_call: TRBV6-2/TRBV6-3
j_call: TRBJ2-7
clone_size: NA
d_call: NA
cdr3_aa: CASSYRRVVSYEQYF
cdr3_nt: TGTGCCAGCAGTTACCGGCGGGTTGTTAGCTACGAGCAGTACTTC

v_call: TRBV20-1
j_call: TRBJ2-1
clone_size: few
d_call: NA
cdr3_aa: CSAIARVSYNEQFF
cdr3_nt: TGCAGTGCCATTGCTAGGGTGTCTTACAATGAGCAGTTCTTC

v_call: TRBV12-3/TRBV12-4
j_call: TRBJ2-2
clone_size: many
d_call: TRBD1
cdr3_aa: CASSPRGTGELFF
cdr3_nt: TGTGCCAGCAGTCCCAGGGGGACCGGGGAGCTGTTTTTT

v_call: TRBV12-3/TRBV12-4
j_call: TRBJ1-1
clone_size: few
d_call: TRBD1
cdr3_aa: CASSMTGGTEAFF
cdr3_nt: TGTGCCAGCAGTATGACAGGGGGGACTGAAGCTTTCTTT

v_call: TRBV5-1
j_call: TRBJ2-7
clone_size: few
d_call: TRBD2
cdr3_aa: CASSSEAGGHYEQYF
cdr3_nt: TGCGCCAGCAGCTCGGAGGCGGGAGGACACTACGAGCAGTACTTC

v_call: TRBV5-1
j_call: TRBJ2-1
clone_size: few
d_call: NA
cdr3_aa: CASSLVERPREQFF
cdr3_nt: TGCGCCAGCAGCCTAGTAGAAAGGCCACGGGAGCAGTTCTTC

v_call: TRBV5-1
j_call: TRBJ2-5
clone_size: NA
d_call: NA
cdr3_aa: CASSLDNGGPQETQYF
cdr3_nt: TGCGCCAGCAGCTTGGACAATGGGGGGCCCCAAGAGACCCAGTACTTC